This T cell receptor (beta chain) appears in the sequencing data of a study of T cell responses to AZD1222 COVID-19 vaccine. Study findings and constraints: Recipients of two AZD1222 doses showed rising Spike-specific TCR breadth and depth. CD4 TCRs associated with vaccination spanned spike, dominating at 160-218 and 743-854. Baseline seropositivity characterized only six AZD1222 recipients.

On this clone: The antigen remains undetermined.

Trimming left V 5 bases short and J 0 bases short, with 17 bases between. Germline CDR1 is GTSNPN and CDR2 is SVGIG (reference sequence). The length of the CDR3 is 16 residues. Using immunoSEQ multiplex PCR, the repertoire was profiled, and TCRdb retains in-frame clones only, with some absent. The table records more than 150,000 clones, 85% to 90% of them present only once. The receptor was isolated from an adult in good health. The sequences come from peripheral blood, collected on day 0 of AZD1222 vaccination. V is TRBV30 and J is TRBJ1-3; perhaps TRBD1 as D (6 bases). This chain's CDR3 is CAWVGGRLGSGNTIYF. The CDR3, as DNA: TGTGCCTGGGTAGGGGGACGGCTTGGCTCTGGAAACACCATATATTTT. Using reference TRBV30 and TRBJ1-3 for the parts outside the CDR3, the full variable domain is SQTIHQWPATLVQPVGSPLSLECTVEGTSNPNLYWYRQAAGRGLQLLFYSVGIGQISSEVPQNLSASRPQDRQFILSSKKLLLSDSGFYLCAWVGGRLGSGNTIYFGEGSWLTVV.